This T cell receptor beta chain was profiled in a study of brain T cells in children with intractable seizures. Looked up from germline, CDR1 is SEHNR and CDR2 is FQNEAQ (reference sequence). The V gene lost 3 bases and the J gene lost 2 bases, with 20 bases spanning the gap. This CDR3 has 17 residues. Some clones are missing from TCRdb's copy, which holds only in-frame ones; the method was immunoSEQ multiplex PCR. The table has 70,000 to 85,000 clones, about 90% seen once. This clone was seen only once. Sequencing was limited to surgery cases with top T cell transcript signatures in brain tissue. Before surgery, patients took at least one anti-epileptic drug.

The chain employs TRBV7-9 and TRBJ2-7; the D gene is possibly TRBD2 (5 bases). The sequencing used peripheral blood, collected at surgery. This TCR derives from a girl aged 2-10 years with Rasmussen encephalitis and intractable seizures. CDR3 coding DNA: TGTGCCAGCAGCTTCCCGACTAAGCGAAGTCTTACCTACGAGCAGTACTTC. It encodes CASSFPTKRSLTYEQYF.